These T cell receptor beta chains were read from a single sample in a study of radiation and T cells in renal cell carcinoma. Assay used: immunoSEQ multiplex PCR; TCRdb lists only in-frame clones, some missing. The sample includes about 140,000 clones, 75% to 90% seen only once; the top ten take around 17%. The sample was blood, taken from a patient whose treatment included radiotherapy and nephrectomy. The receptors stem from a woman aged 50 to 60 with renal cell carcinoma. Both conserved end residues are part of each CDR3. D genes are given only for firm matches. Some rows have no size entry. The others give once, few or many, or a class for an expanded clone.

- TRBJ2-7 TRBV5-1 TRBD1 CASSPGTGTYEQYF TGCGCCAGCAGCCCCGGGACAGGCACCTACGAGCAGTACTTC
few TRBJ1-1 TRBV27 - CASRDTGRDTEAFF TGTGCCAGCAGGGATACAGGGCGGGACACTGAAGCTTTCTTT
- TRBJ1-5 TRBV28 - CASSRDSNQPQHF TGTGCCAGCAGTCGTGATAGCAATCAGCCCCAGCATTTT
- TRBJ2-7 TRBV7-2 TRBD1 CASSLTTGDGTSYEQYF TGTGCCAGCAGCTTAACCACAGGGGACGGGACGAGCTACGAGCAGTACTTC
- TRBJ2-5 TRBV5-1 TRBD1 CASTRTGEETQYF TGCGCCAGCACCCGGACAGGGGAAGAGACCCAGTACTTC
- TRBJ1-2 TRBV7-9 - CASSPGGPRYFYGYTF TGTGCCAGCAGCCCGGGGGGACCCCGGTATTTCTATGGCTACACCTTC
- TRBJ2-5 TRBV4-1 TRBD1 CASRHRDRGEETQYF TGCGCCAGCAGACACCGGGACAGGGGAGAAGAGACCCAGTACTTC
- TRBJ1-1 TRBV7-2 - CASRLGGETEAFF TGTGCCAGCCGTCTAGGAGGGGAAACTGAAGCTTTCTTT
- TRBJ2-3 TRBV7-9 - CASPGDTQYF TGTGCCAGCCCAGGGGATACGCAGTATTTT
- TRBJ1-1 TRBV6-5 - CASSYTLNTEAFF TGTGCCAGCAGTTACACCCTAAACACTGAAGCTTTCTTT
- TRBJ2-1 TRBV18 - CASSPEGEQFF TGTGCCAGCTCACCTGAAGGGGAGCAGTTCTTC
many TRBJ1-2 TRBV7-2 TRBD1 CASSIDGTGAYGYTF TGTGCCAGCAGCATAGACGGGACAGGGGCCTATGGCTACACCTTC
- TRBJ1-2 TRBV7-2 TRBD1 CASSLGQGDTYGYTF TGTGCCAGCAGCTTAGGACAGGGGGATACCTATGGCTACACCTTC
- TRBJ2-7 TRBV15 - CATSRETFGLVYEQYF TGTGCCACCAGCAGAGAGACGTTCGGGCTGGTCTACGAGCAGTACTTC
- TRBJ1-2 TRBV7-2 - CASSPTPTGANYGYTF TGTGCCAGCAGCCCCACCCCGACGGGAGCTAACTATGGCTACACCTTC
- TRBJ2-7 TRBV5-1 - CASSLEPGTYEQYF TGCGCCAGCAGCTTGGAGCCAGGAACCTACGAGCAGTACTTC
- TRBJ2-2 TRBV18 - CASSRGQNTGELFF TGTGCCAGCTCACGAGGACAGAACACCGGGGAGCTGTTTTTT
- TRBJ2-3 TRBV5-1 TRBD1 CASSPHPGQSTDTQYF TGCGCCAGCAGCCCACATCCGGGACAGAGCACAGATACGCAGTATTTT
- TRBJ1-4 TRBV4-3 - CASSQETGSNEKLFF TGCGCCAGCAGCCAAGAAACGGGTAGCAATGAAAAACTGTTTTTT
few TRBJ1-1 TRBV14 - CASSQDRVYTEAFF TGTGCCAGCAGCCAAGATAGGGTATACACTGAAGCTTTCTTT
few TRBJ1-1 TRBV19 - CASSTGVQNTEAFF TGTGCCAGTAGTACAGGGGTACAGAACACTGAAGCTTTCTTT
- TRBJ1-1 TRBV28 - CASSLGGVGRSTEAFF TGTGCCAGCAGTTTAGGAGGTGTCGGTCGGAGCACTGAAGCTTTCTTT
- TRBJ1-2 TRBV25-1 - CASSYSGQPSYTF TGTGCCAGCAGTTATTCGGGGCAACCTAGCTACACCTTC
- TRBJ2-3 TRBV5-1 - CASSRETTHLTDTQYF TGCGCCAGCAGCCGGGAGACTACACATCTCACAGATACGCAGTATTTT
- TRBJ2-1 TRBV5-4 TRBD1 CASSLNRGASYNEQFF TGTGCCAGCAGCCTCAACAGGGGAGCGTCCTACAATGAGCAGTTCTTC
- TRBJ1-2 TRBV9 - CASSVDIGEHYGYTF TGTGCCAGCAGCGTAGACATAGGGGAACACTATGGCTACACCTTC
- TRBJ1-4 TRBV7-9 TRBD1 CASSLEGQAYNEKLFF TGTGCCAGCAGCTTAGAAGGACAGGCCTATAATGAAAAACTGTTTTTT
- TRBJ1-2 TRBV2 - CASSDQELSGYTF TGTGCCAGCAGTGACCAGGAGTTAAGCGGCTACACCTTC